The 27 T cell receptor beta chains reported below all come from one sample, sequenced in a study of chemoradiotherapy in HPV16-positive cancers. Generated by immunoSEQ multiplex PCR, the TCRdb table keeps only in-frame clones and is missing some. This table has 7,000 to 9,500 clones, approximately 85% appearing once. The input for sequencing was tumor tissue, taken from a patient who underwent chemoradiotherapy. These receptors were taken from a human donor with HPV-associated anogenital cancer.

The rearrangement joins TRBV19 to TRBJ1-1, with 7 bases identical to TRBD1. The germline gives CDR1 LNHDA, CDR2 SQIVND (reference sequence). This CDR3 spans 12 amino acids. J lost 5 bases, V lost 6 bases, and 3 bases had no gene match. CDR3 loop: CASRRGQTEAFF. Written as DNA, the CDR3 is TGTGCCAGTAGAAGGGGGCAAACTGAAGCTTTCTTT.

The chain combines TRBV28 with TRBJ1-2; TRBD1 matches at 8 bases. The V gene's germline CDR1 is MDHEN and CDR2 SYDVKM. Trimming at V came to 6 bases and at J to 7 bases, leaving 13 bases not matched to a gene. The CDR3 runs 15 residues. The DNA of the CDR3 is TGTGCCAGCAGAGAGAGTTATACGGGGACAGGTGGCTACACCTTC. Translating gives CASRESYTGTGGYTF.

Remarks on this clone: The junction does not match germline at one end; this may be a read error. The chain employs TRBV10-1 and TRBJ2-1, with 8 bases identical to TRBD2. Germline V gene data show CDR1 as WNHNN and CDR2 as SYGVQD (reference sequence). The CDR3 has 15 amino acids. CDR3 DNA: TGCGCCAACAGTGAGCGGCTAGCGGGTTACAATGAGCAGTTCTTC. It yields the protein CANSERLAGYNEQFF.

V gene TRBV28 combines with J gene TRBJ2-2; tentative D call: TRBD2 (6 bases). The V end lost 7 bases, the J end lost 4 bases, and 10 bases lay between the germline ends. Germline V gives CDR1 MDHEN, CDR2 SYDVKM. The CDR3 runs 13 residues. CDR3 protein: CASTNSGTGELFF. For the CDR3, the DNA is TGTGCCAGCACTAATAGCGGCACCGGGGAGCTGTTTTTT.

This CDR3 is CAISDGRQGAIKDTQYF. The CDR3 DNA reads TGTGCCATCAGTGACGGGCGACAGGGGGCGATTAAAGATACGCAGTATTTT. J is TRBJ2-3 and V is TRBV10-3; 10 positions match TRBD1. There are 17 residues in the CDR3. J was trimmed by 5 bases and V by 3 bases; bases with no gene match: 11. The germline V gene encodes CDR1 ENHRY and CDR2 SYGVKD.

The rearrangement joins TRBV29-1 to TRBJ2-7, with TRBD2 matching over 7 bases. The CDR3 runs 14 residues. The germline V gene has CDR1 SQVTM and CDR2 ANQGSEA. With 6 bases clipped from V and 3 bases from J, the junction kept 11 bases outside the gene matches. The CDR3: CSVALRTRIYEQYF. CDR3 in DNA: TGCAGCGTCGCACTGAGGACTAGAATCTACGAGCAGTACTTC.

V usage is TRBV11-2 and J usage is TRBJ1-1; D is unclear. CDR1 is SGHAT and CDR2 is FQNNGV in the germline V gene. Trimming removed 5 bases at V and 1 base at J, with 14 bases between. The CDR3 totals 15 residues. DNA of the CDR3: TGTGCCAGCAGCATAGTCATGTCAGGGAACACTGAAGCTTTCTTT. Amino acid sequence: CASSIVMSGNTEAFF.

The CDR3 DNA sequence: TGTGCCAGTAGTCCCCGGGGACAGCCTCGCGACATTCAGTACTTC. This sequence encodes CASSPRGQPRDIQYF. The chain has TRBV19 and TRBJ2-4, with 7 positions matching TRBD1. J was trimmed by 8 bases and V by 5 bases; bases with no gene match: 12. The CDR3 loop spans 15 amino acids. Per germline, CDR1 LNHDA and CDR2 SQIVND (reference sequence).

V usage is TRBV5-1 and J usage is TRBJ2-7; TRBD1 is a possible D gene (5 bases). The germline V and J ends were trimmed by 0 bases and 6 bases, with 13 bases remaining between them. The CDR3 consists of 14 residues. Germline V CDR1 and CDR2: SGHRS, YFSETQ. The CDR3 DNA is TGCGCCAGCAGCTTGGGGCAGCCTAGGGGCGAGCAGTACTTC. Residues: CASSLGQPRGEQYF.

The genes are TRBV11-3 and TRBJ2-7; 7 bases map to TRBD1. V lost 5 bases to trimming and J lost 6 bases; unmatched junction nucleotides: 7. Germline loops: CDR1 SGHNT, CDR2 YENEEA. The CDR3 runs 13 residues. As DNA, the CDR3 is TGTGCCAGCAGCCAGACGACAGGGCGCGAGCAGTACTTC. It translates to CASSQTTGREQYF.

The chain has TRBV5-6 and TRBJ1-5; 11 nucleotides align to TRBD1. There are 15 residues in the CDR3. With 1 base clipped from V and 7 bases from J, the junction kept 4 bases outside the gene matches. In germline, CDR1 is SGHDT, CDR2 YYEEEE. CDR3: CASSLMDRGRQPQHF. CDR3 bases: TGTGCCAGCAGCTTGATGGACAGGGGGCGGCAGCCCCAGCATTTT.

The genes are TRBV5-1 and TRBJ1-4, with 8 positions matching TRBD1. The germline CDR1 and CDR2 sequences are SGHRS and YFSETQ. Germline trimming cut 2 bases from V and 5 bases from J; bases unmatched to any gene: 8. The CDR3 contains 16 residues. The CDR3 nucleotides are TGCGCCAGCAGCTTAGTCCCGACAGGGGAGAATGAAAAACTGTTTTTT. Its protein is CASSLVPTGENEKLFF.

This clone appeared once. The chain is built from TRBV11-2 and TRBJ1-6; D is ambiguous. CDR1 is SGHAT, CDR2 FQNNGV, per germline. CDR3 length: 16 residues. The V end lost 6 bases, the J end lost 0 bases, and 12 bases lay between the germline ends. The CDR3, as DNA: TGTGCCAGCAGACATCTTAAAAGCTCCTATAATTCACCCCTCCACTTT. Protein sequence: CASRHLKSSYNSPLHF.

The chain carries TRBV18 and TRBJ1-3; D may be TRBD1 (5 bases). V was shortened by 4 bases and J by 0 bases, with 13 bases between the two germline ends. CDR1 KGHSH and CDR2 LQKENI come from the germline V gene. There are 16 residues in the CDR3. CDR3 amino acids: CASSHRGASSGNTIYF. The CDR3 nucleotides read TGTGCCAGCTCACATAGGGGCGCGAGCTCTGGAAACACCATATATTTT.

This clone was detected only a few times. This chain links TRBV6-5 with TRBJ1-4; the D is unclear. V dropped 5 bases and J dropped 7 bases, with 14 bases sitting between them. Germline V gives CDR1 MNHEY, CDR2 SVGAGI. The CDR3 loop spans 14 amino acids. The CDR3 spells CASSPRTLGEKLFF. Written as DNA, the CDR3 is TGTGCCAGCAGTCCAAGAACATTGGGTGAAAAACTGTTTTTT.

This clone has only one observation. The chain employs TRBV2 and TRBJ1-5, with D perhaps TRBD1 (5 bases). The CDR3 is 15 amino acids. Trimming shortened V by 1 base and J by 2 bases, and 9 bases separated the two germline ends. Germline values: CDR1 SNHLY, CDR2 FYNNEI. CDR3 region: CASSEGGARNQPQHF. The CDR3 DNA follows: TGTGCCAGCAGTGAAGGTGGGGCGCGCAATCAGCCCCAGCATTTT.

The rearrangement joins TRBV4-2 to TRBJ2-1; 8 bases fit TRBD1. The germline V gene has CDR1 LGHNA and CDR2 YNFKEQ. There are 16 residues in the CDR3. With 0 bases clipped from V and 7 bases from J, the junction kept 8 bases outside the gene matches. For the CDR3, the DNA is TGTGCCAGCAGCCAAGACCAGGGGGCTCGGTGGAATGAGCAGTTCTTC. Encoded protein: CASSQDQGARWNEQFF.

The chain couples TRBV5-4 to TRBJ2-2; D perhaps matches TRBD2 (5 bases). This CDR3 has 14 amino acids. Germline V gives CDR1 SGHNT, CDR2 YYREEE (reference sequence). Trimming took 3 bases from V and 2 from J, leaving 8 bases between them. The DNA of the CDR3 is TGTGCCAGCAGCTACGGACTCAACACCGGGGAGCTGTTTTTT. It translates to CASSYGLNTGELFF.

This clone was seen only once. J is TRBJ2-7 and V is TRBV9, with D perhaps TRBD2 (7 bases). With 0 bases removed from V and 0 bases from J, the gap between germline ends came to 16 bases. Germline CDR1 SGDLS, CDR2 YYNGEE. This CDR3 comprises 17 residues. CDR3 loop: CASSVGGRGGGSYEQYF. The CDR3 DNA reads as TGTGCCAGCAGCGTAGGAGGAAGGGGGGGCGGCTCCTACGAGCAGTACTTC.

The CDR3, as DNA: TGTGCCAGTAGTATCGCACCGACAGGGGGCGCGGGGACTGAAGCTTTCTTT. As protein: CASSIAPTGGAGTEAFF. The chain uses TRBV19 and TRBJ1-1; TRBD1 aligns across 10 bases. This CDR3 is 17 amino acids long. In germline, CDR1 is LNHDA, CDR2 SQIVND (reference sequence). Trimming took 3 bases from V and 5 from J; bases not matched to a gene: 12.

This clone was seen only once. This rearrangement joins TRBV11-3 to TRBJ2-5, with D uncertain. The CDR3 consists of 12 residues. CDR1 and CDR2 from the germline V gene are SGHNT and YENEEA. V was pared by 0 bases and J by 5 bases, with 4 bases between. The CDR3 nucleotides are TGTGCCAGCAGCTTAGATTCGGAGACCCAGTACTTC. Amino acids: CASSLDSETQYF.

The chain combines TRBV6-6 with TRBJ2-5, with TRBD2 as a possible D gene (5 bases). V was shortened by 2 bases and J by 5 bases, with 6 bases between the two germline ends. The germline gives CDR1 MNHNY, CDR2 SVGAGI (reference sequence). The CDR3 spans 12 residues. CDR3 sequence (DNA): TGTGCCAGCAGTTACGGCGGGGAGACCCAGTACTTC. Its translation is CASSYGGETQYF.

The chain carries TRBV19 and TRBJ1-5; D is uncertain. Germline V gives CDR1 LNHDA, CDR2 SQIVND (reference sequence). The germline V and J ends were trimmed by 6 bases and 0 bases, with 6 bases remaining between them. This CDR3 region has 13 residues. The CDR3 is CASSQDSNQPQHF. The CDR3 nucleotides read TGTGCCAGTAGCCAGGATAGCAATCAGCCCCAGCATTTT.

The gene calls are TRBV11-2 and TRBJ2-1; tentatively, D is TRBD2 (6 bases). With 4 bases removed from V and 2 bases from J, the gap between germline ends came to 15 bases. The CDR3 is made up of 16 amino acids. In germline, CDR1 is SGHAT, CDR2 FQNNGV. CDR3 in DNA: TGTGCCAGCAGCTCTTGGTCCGGGGGTACCTACAATGAGCAGTTCTTC. Translating it yields CASSSWSGGTYNEQFF. The variable domain in full, with the rest retrieved from reference TRBV11-2 and TRBJ2-1, is EAGVAQSPRYKIIEKRQSVAFWCNPISGHATLYWYQQILGQGPKLLIQFQNNGVVDDSQLPKDRFSAERLKGVDSTLKIQPAKLEDSAVYLCASSSWSGGTYNEQFFGPGTRLTVL.

With regard to this clone: This same CDR3 is encoded by further DNA sequences in the sample. This chain joins TRBV10-3 and TRBJ2-3; possible D gene TRBD1, 5 bases. The V end was cut by 2 bases, the J end by 4 bases, with 7 bases between. Looked up from germline, CDR1 is ENHRY and CDR2 is SYGVKD. The CDR3 is made up of 13 amino acids. CDR3 loop: CAISERQSDTQYF. CDR3 nucleotide sequence: TGTGCCATCAGTGAGCGACAGTCAGATACGCAGTATTTT.

The count of this clone is one. This chain connects TRBV18 to TRBJ2-2; TRBD1 matches 8 bases. The length of the CDR3 is 16 residues. In germline, CDR1 is KGHSH, CDR2 LQKENI. V trimming: 1 base; J trimming: 1 base; junction bases outside the gene matches: 2. The CDR3 here is CASSPLGTGNTGELFF. CDR3 nucleotide sequence: TGTGCCAGCTCACCACTAGGGACAGGGAACACCGGGGAGCTGTTTTTT.

This rearrangement joins TRBV18 to TRBJ1-4; possibly TRBD1 for D (5 bases). The length of the CDR3 is 14 residues. Between the trimmed V and J ends, which lost 8 bases and 5 bases, there was a span of 15 bases. Germline CDR1 reads KGHSH; CDR2 reads LQKENI. DNA for the CDR3: TGTGCCAGCCATGGGATCGGGGCGAATGAAAAACTGTTTTTT. Translated, it gives CASHGIGANEKLFF.